The next 5 T cell receptor beta chains were all read from a single sample in a study of blood T cell repertoires in COVID-19. Sequenced by immunoSEQ multiplex PCR; TCRdb stores in-frame clones only, minus some. The sample includes 200,000 to 250,000 clones, approximately 80% of them seen just once. Material: peripheral blood. These receptors were collected from a woman in her forties or fifties with acute or convalescent COVID-19.

This clone has just one count. V and J are TRBV4-1 and TRBJ1-1; no firm D call. CDR3 length: 13 residues. Trimming removed 5 bases at V and 4 bases at J, with 11 bases between. Germline values: CDR1 MGHRA, CDR2 YSYEKL. CDR3 nucleotides: TGCGCCAGCAGCAACCCACGGGGCACTGAAGCTTTCTTT. Translated: CASSNPRGTEAFF.

The rearrangement links TRBV28 to TRBJ1-6; D call uncertain. V gave up 6 bases and J gave up 5 bases, with 17 bases separating them. CDR1 and CDR2 from the germline V gene are MDHEN and SYDVKM. CDR3 length: 16 amino acids. CDR3 nucleotide sequence: TGTGCCAGCAGCCCGATAGAGGGTCGTAATAATTCACCCCTCCACTTT. This encodes CASSPIEGRNNSPLHF.

The table lists this clone with a few counts. Other DNA sequences within the sample encode an identical CDR3. V is TRBV19 and J is TRBJ2-7; TRBD1 matches at 10 bases. From germline, CDR1 is LNHDA and CDR2 SQIVND (reference sequence). CDR3 length: 14 residues. V was clipped by 5 bases and J by 5 bases; unmatched bases: 6. The CDR3 nucleotides read TGTGCCAGTAGTCCCCGACAGGGGGCTCACGAGCAGTACTTC. Protein sequence: CASSPRQGAHEQYF.

V is TRBV5-6 and J is TRBJ2-7; 7 bases map to TRBD2. Germline CDR1 is SGHDT and CDR2 is YYEEEE. CDR3 length equals 15 residues. V trimming: 0 bases; J trimming: 5 bases; junction bases outside the gene matches: 8. The CDR3 spells CASSLGAGVSHEQYF. CDR3 DNA: TGTGCCAGCAGCTTGGGCGCGGGAGTATCCCACGAGCAGTACTTC.

This clone was seen a handful of times. This rearrangement joins TRBV7-3 to TRBJ2-2; perhaps TRBD2 as D (5 bases). With 1 base removed from V and 5 bases from J, the gap between germline ends came to 11 bases. Germline values: CDR1 SGHTA, CDR2 FQGTGA. The CDR3 covers 15 residues. The CDR3 spells CASSLNAPGTGELFF. DNA for the CDR3: TGTGCCAGCAGCTTAAACGCCCCGGGGACCGGGGAGCTGTTTTTT.